The next 20 T cell receptor beta chains were all read from a single sample in a study of CD8+ T cells in alopecia areata. Sequencing relied on a cDNA template that was reverse transcribed from extracted RNA. Only in-frame clones appear in the TCRdb table, and some are missing; sequencing was by immunoSEQ multiplex PCR. The sample contains 110,000 to 150,000 clones, roughly 60% of which appear only once. Sequenced sample: CD8+ T cells sorted from blood. These receptors were taken from a human donor in good health.

This clone was detected a few times. The chain links TRBV5-6 to TRBJ1-1; D gene uncertain. The CDR3 is made up of 12 amino acids. Trimming left V 6 bases short and J 3 bases short, with 9 bases between. Per germline, CDR1 SGHDT and CDR2 YYEEEE. CDR3 DNA: TGTGCCAGCATAGGGTCGGACACTGAAGCTTTCTTT. This codes for CASIGSDTEAFF.

The chain has TRBV27 and TRBJ1-1, with TRBD1 identical over 9 bases. The junction had 9 bases not matched to a gene; V was cut back by 4 bases and J by 6 bases. Germline V lookup: CDR1 MNHEY, CDR2 SMNVEV (reference sequence). CDR3 length equals 15 residues. The CDR3 region has the DNA TGTGCCAGCAGTTCACTGACAGGGGGGAGCCCTGAAGCTTTCTTT. Translation gives CASSSLTGGSPEAFF.

The chain employs TRBV2 and TRBJ2-1; TRBD2 aligns across 11 bases. With V trimmed by 7 bases and J by 4 bases, 15 bases remained unmatched. The CDR3 totals 18 residues. The germline CDR1 and CDR2 sequences are SNHLY and FYNNEI. Written as DNA, the CDR3 is TGTGCCAGCATAACCCCTAGCGGGAGGCTACCTCTTTACAATGAGCAGTTCTTC. This codes for CASITPSGRLPLYNEQFF.

V is TRBV2 and J is TRBJ2-2; D not certain. Germline V lookup: CDR1 SNHLY, CDR2 FYNNEI. The CDR3 contains 11 residues. V shed 7 bases and J shed 7 bases, with 7 bases lying between them. The CDR3 DNA sequence: TGTGCCAGCATCTGGGGCGGGGAGCTGTTTTTT. As protein: CASIWGGELFF.

The chain is built from TRBV29-1 and TRBJ2-7, with 7 nucleotides matching TRBD2. V shed 4 bases, J shed 0 bases, and the junction held 12 bases outside the gene matches. Germline V CDR1 and CDR2: SQVTM, ANQGSEA. The CDR3 is made up of 16 amino acids. The CDR3 is CSVAGGPSRNSYEQYF. The CDR3 coding sequence is TGCAGCGTTGCGGGAGGCCCTAGCAGAAACTCCTACGAGCAGTACTTC.

The V gene is TRBV7-9, the J gene TRBJ2-7, with D possibly being TRBD2 (6 bases). Trimming shortened V by 1 base and J by 2 bases, and 15 bases separated the two germline ends. In germline, CDR1 is SEHNR, CDR2 FQNEAQ (reference sequence). This CDR3 comprises 16 residues. Written as DNA, the CDR3 is TGTGCCAGCAGCTTAGACGGAGGGCTTAGTGCCTACGAGCAGTACTTC. It yields the protein CASSLDGGLSAYEQYF.

V usage is TRBV29-1 and J usage is TRBJ2-5; D is perhaps TRBD1 (6 bases). Trimming pared 3 bases from V and 0 bases from J, leaving 8 bases between. CDR1 is SQVTM, CDR2 ANQGSEA, per germline. This CDR3 has 13 residues. CDR3 sequence (DNA): TGCAGCGTTGAGGACAGCCACCAAGAGACCCAGTACTTC. It specifies CSVEDSHQETQYF.

The genes are TRBV7-9 and TRBJ2-7; 12 bases match TRBD2. This CDR3 is built from 16 residues. The germline V gene has CDR1 SEHNR and CDR2 FQNEAQ (reference sequence). V gave up 5 bases and J gave up 9 bases; unmatched junction bases: 14. CDR3 sequence (DNA): TGTGCCAGCAGCGCGACTAGCGGGAGCCTTAACAGCGGGCAGTACTTC. Its protein product is CASSATSGSLNSGQYF.

CDR3 nucleotides: TGCAGCGCCAGTAGTTTCGCGATGAACACTGAAGCTTTCTTT. It translates to CSASSFAMNTEAFF. The V call is TRBV29-1, the J call TRBJ1-1; D is ambiguous. The CDR3 contains 14 residues. V lost 7 bases and J lost 0, with 15 bases in between. Germline V CDR1 and CDR2: SQVTM, ANQGSEA.

In its sample, this clone was seen a few times. The J gene is TRBJ1-1, the V gene TRBV7-9, with D unresolved. The CDR3 consists of 13 residues. The V gene's germline CDR1 is SEHNR and CDR2 FQNEAQ (reference sequence). The V and J ends lost 4 bases and 0 bases respectively, with 6 bases between them. CDR3 in amino acids: CASSSSLNTEAFF. CDR3 coding DNA: TGTGCCAGCAGCTCTTCTCTGAACACTGAAGCTTTCTTT. The full variable domain, rest sourced from reference TRBV7-9 and TRBJ1-1, is DTGVSQNPRHKITKRGQNVTFRCDPISEHNRLYWYRQTLGQGPEFLTYFQNEAQLEKSRLLSDRFSAERPKGSFSTLEIQRTEQGDSAMYLCASSSSLNTEAFFGQGTRLTVV.

The CDR3 DNA reads TGCAGCGTTGTTGTAGGCGGGAGTGGGGCCTACGAGCAGTACTTC. It yields the protein CSVVVGGSGAYEQYF. The chain combines TRBV29-1 with TRBJ2-7; 7 bases are a match to TRBD2. Trimming at V came to 4 bases and at J to 2 bases, leaving 11 bases not matched to a gene. The CDR3 has 15 residues. Germline V gene sequence: CDR1 SQVTM, CDR2 ANQGSEA.

The genes are TRBV9 and TRBJ2-7; the match to TRBD1 covers 8 bases. Losses at the gene ends were 3 bases for V and 4 bases for J; bases not matched to a gene: 3. The CDR3 has 13 residues. Germline lookup yields CDR1 SGDLS and CDR2 YYNGEE. The CDR3 sequence is CASSGGTGYEQYF. The DNA for the CDR3 is TGTGCCAGCAGCGGCGGGACAGGTTACGAGCAGTACTTC.

The chain employs TRBV12-5 and TRBJ2-3, with 10 positions matching TRBD2. V lost 2 bases to trimming and J lost 4 bases; unmatched junction nucleotides: 6. This CDR3 region has 16 residues. Germline V lookup: CDR1 LGHNT, CDR2 FRNRAP. CDR3 nucleotides: TGTGCTAGTGGTTTGTGGCTAGCGGGAGCCGCAGATACGCAGTATTTT. It is translated as CASGLWLAGAADTQYF.

The V and J genes are TRBV4-1 and TRBJ2-3, with D unclear. Germline V gives CDR1 MGHRA, CDR2 YSYEKL. The CDR3 spans 17 residues. V lost 4 bases, J lost 0 bases, and 17 bases lay in between. The CDR3 DNA reads TGCGCCAGCAGCCCCGACTGGCCTGTCACTAGCACAGATACGCAGTATTTT. This encodes CASSPDWPVTSTDTQYF.

CDR3 residues: CASSPRTGSYEQYF. CDR3 bases: TGTGCCAGCAGTCCCCGGACTGGGTCCTACGAGCAGTACTTC. This sequence joins TRBV27 and TRBJ2-7; possibly TRBD2 for D (5 bases). V lost 5 bases to trimming and J lost 1 base, with 12 bases between them. This CDR3 has 14 amino acids. The germline gives CDR1 MNHEY, CDR2 SMNVEV (reference sequence).

V is TRBV7-8 and J is TRBJ2-7; 11 bases align to TRBD2. Germline V CDR1 and CDR2: SGHVS, FQNEAQ. V lost 11 bases, J lost 6 bases, and 12 bases stayed unmatched. The CDR3 sequence is 14 residues long. The CDR3 sequence: CADRELAGVGEQYF. The CDR3 DNA reads as TGTGCCGACCGGGAACTAGCGGGAGTTGGCGAGCAGTACTTC.

The chain couples TRBV5-6 to TRBJ2-2; D remains unclear. Deletions cut 6 bases from V and 1 base from J, with 10 bases between. The germline V gene encodes CDR1 SGHDT and CDR2 YYEEEE. This CDR3 has 14 residues. CDR3 protein: CASTLDRNTGELFF. The CDR3 nucleotides are TGTGCCAGCACCCTGGACCGGAACACCGGGGAGCTGTTTTTT.

This chain uses TRBV30 with TRBJ2-7; D gene unclear. Trimming took off 5 bases at V and 2 bases at J, with 13 bases between the two ends. Germline CDR1 is GTSNPN and CDR2 is SVGIG (reference sequence). This CDR3 is built from 13 residues. The CDR3 DNA is TGTGCCTGGCGTGCCGCAGTTCCCTACGAGCAGTACTTC. Amino acids: CAWRAAVPYEQYF.

This chain connects TRBV29-1 to TRBJ2-3, with unresolved D. The CDR3 covers 15 residues. V was cut by 1 base and J by 4 bases, with 15 bases left in between. CDR1 SQVTM and CDR2 ANQGSEA come from the germline V gene. The CDR3 coding sequence is TGCAGCGTTGAAGTATGGCGGCTTAGGGCAGATACGCAGTATTTT. Encoded protein: CSVEVWRLRADTQYF.

The chain is built from TRBV29-1 and TRBJ2-7; 8 bases match TRBD1. Germline V CDR1 and CDR2: SQVTM, ANQGSEA. V shed 3 bases, J shed 7 bases, and the junction held 11 bases outside the gene matches. CDR3 length: 14 residues. CDR3 bases: TGCAGCGTTGATCTGGGCAGGGGGCGCAAAGAGCAGTACTTC. This gives the protein CSVDLGRGRKEQYF.